This TCR beta chain was captured in a study of beta chain features in type 1 diabetes. Study results and limitations: Healthy donors had naive, central memory and Treg TCRB repertoires that appeared less similar than those seen among patients. Shortening of TCRB CDR3s, moderate but significant, appeared in all four CD4+ subsets of Type 1 diabetes patients.

Expressed TCRB transcripts got sequenced, as all isolated RNA was reverse transcribed. Here immunoSEQ multiplex PCR was the method, and the copy in TCRdb shows in-frame clones only, minus some. The sample holds hundreds of thousands of clones, around 15% seen once. On this clone: Its antigen remains unidentified.

Germline lookup yields CDR1 LGHNA and CDR2 YNFKEQ. The length of the CDR3 is 16 residues. The V and J ends lost 0 bases and 0 bases respectively, with 9 bases between them. This clonotype was obtained from a man between 18 and 29 years old with type 1 diabetes. The rearrangement links TRBV4-2 to TRBJ2-1, with D hard to call. Sequenced: naive CD4+ T cells from blood. CDR3 DNA: TGTGCCAGCAGCCAAGACCAGCTTGGCTCCTACAATGAGCAGTTCTTC. It encodes CASSQDQLGSYNEQFF.